One and the same sample provided the 26 T cell receptor beta chains below, sequenced in a study of CD8 T cells in Susac syndrome. The RNA input was about 0.5 to 1 ug, and it was reverse transcribed with random hexamers. TCRdb re-analysed the immunoSEQ multiplex PCR reads in MiXCR, keeping a single row per CDR3 protein. The sample lists about 290,000 distinct CDR3 sequences; about 88% were seen once. The source material was CD8+ T cells from PBMCs. These receptors all stem from a human donor with multiple sclerosis.

The rearrangement uses TRBV7-8 and TRBJ2-5; D may match TRBD1 or TRBD2 (5 bases each). The CDR3 spans 18 residues. The germline V gene has CDR1 SGHVS and CDR2 FQNEAQ. V was clipped by 1 base and J by 0 bases, with 18 bases between them. The chain's CDR3 is CASSLVFLPGPNQETQYF. The CDR3 bases are TGTGCCAGCAGCTTAGTCTTCCTTCCGGGACCCAACCAAGAGACCCAGTACTTC.

This clonotype turned up a few times. The chain couples TRBV7-8 to TRBJ1-1; no clear D gene. CDR1 and CDR2 from the germline V gene are SGHVS and FQNEAQ. The CDR3 is 17 residues long. V was cut by 1 base and J by 3 bases, with 18 bases left in between. The CDR3 DNA sequence: TGTGCCAGCAGCTTAGGACCTCCTTCGGGTTGGGACACTGAAGCTTTCTTT. Its translation: CASSLGPPSGWDTEAFF. Combining the CDR3 with reference TRBV7-8 and TRBJ1-1 gives the whole variable domain GAGVSQSPRYKVAKRGQDVALRCDPISGHVSLFWYQQALGQGPEFLTYFQNEAQLDKSGLPSDRFFAERPEGSVSTLKIQRTQQEDSAVYLCASSLGPPSGWDTEAFFGQGTRLTVV.

The J gene is TRBJ2-1, the V gene TRBV19; 10 bases are shared with TRBD2. Looked up from germline, CDR1 is LNHDA and CDR2 is SQIVND (reference sequence). CDR3 length equals 18 residues. V lost 6 bases and J lost 5; bases outside the gene matches: 16. The CDR3 DNA is TGTGCCAGTAGCATTGATCGTCGGACTAGCGGCAAGAACAATGAGCAGTTCTTC. The encoded protein is CASSIDRRTSGKNNEQFF.

The chain links TRBV19 to TRBJ2-1; D is unresolved. Per germline, CDR1 LNHDA and CDR2 SQIVND (reference sequence). CDR3 length equals 16 residues. V was trimmed by 7 bases and J by 6 bases, leaving 22 bases between them. CDR3 nucleotide sequence: TGTGCCAGTACCCCCGGGCCAGGCAGGTCCCGCAATGAGCAGTTCTTC. Its protein product is CASTPGPGRSRNEQFF. Complete variable domain (other parts from reference TRBV19 and TRBJ2-1): DGGITQSPKYLFRKEGQNVTLSCEQNLNHDAMYWYRQDPGQGLRLIYYSQIVNDFQKGDIAEGYSVSREKKESFPLTVTSAQKNPTAFYLCASTPGPGRSRNEQFFGPGTRLTVL.

V usage is TRBV9 and J usage is TRBJ2-2; D tentatively fits TRBD1 or TRBD2 (5 bases each). V was cut by 2 bases and J by 7 bases, with 21 bases left in between. The CDR3 extends over 17 amino acids. CDR1 is SGDLS, CDR2 YYNGEE, per germline. The DNA for the CDR3 is TGTGCCAGCAGCGTCCTGGACGGGACCCTAATTGACGGGGAGCTGTTTTTT. Protein product: CASSVLDGTLIDGELFF.

The chain has TRBV4-1 and TRBJ2-3, with 7 positions matching TRBD1. CDR1 and CDR2 (germline): MGHRA, YSYEKL. V lost 7 bases, J lost 0 bases, and 7 bases stayed unmatched. The CDR3 has 15 residues. CDR3 protein: CASNLLDRSTDTQYF. The CDR3 nucleotides are TGCGCCAGCAACCTATTGGACAGGAGCACAGATACGCAGTATTTT.

V is TRBV9 and J is TRBJ1-3; D uncertain. The CDR3 is made up of 15 amino acids. Germline V lookup: CDR1 SGDLS, CDR2 YYNGEE. The V gene lost 3 bases and the J gene lost 0 bases, with 10 bases spanning the gap. The CDR3 loop reads CASSEVESSGNTIYF. CDR3 DNA: TGTGCCAGCAGCGAGGTTGAAAGCTCTGGAAACACCATATATTTT.

The genes are TRBV9 and TRBJ2-7, with D perhaps matching TRBD1 or TRBD2 (5 bases each). This CDR3 contains 14 residues. V shed 3 bases and J shed 3 bases, with 13 bases lying between them. Germline V CDR1 and CDR2: SGDLS, YYNGEE. DNA of the CDR3: TGTGCCAGCAGCGCCGGGGACGGCCACTACGAGCAGTACTTC. As protein: CASSAGDGHYEQYF. Variable domain in full (rest from reference TRBV9 and TRBJ2-7): DSGVTQTPKHLITATGQRVTLRCSPRSGDLSVYWYQQSLDQGLQFLIQYYNGEERAKGNILERFSAQQFPDLHSELNLSSLELGDSALYFCASSAGDGHYEQYFGPGTRLTVT.

This chain links TRBV28 with TRBJ1-1; D is ambiguous. V was trimmed by 4 bases and J by 1 base, leaving 13 bases between them. The CDR3 has 15 amino acids. Germline V gene sequence: CDR1 MDHEN, CDR2 SYDVKM. CDR3: CASSSLRARNTEAFF. Here the CDR3 DNA reads TGTGCCAGCAGTTCCCTACGGGCGCGGAACACTGAAGCTTTCTTT.

The chain employs TRBV9 and TRBJ2-1; TRBD2 matches at 16 bases. Germline V gene data show CDR1 as SGDLS and CDR2 as YYNGEE. The CDR3 consists of 17 residues. V was pared by 4 bases and J by 9 bases, with 10 bases of the junction left unmatched. CDR3 sequence: CASSPTGTSGRAFEQFF. In nucleotides, the CDR3 is TGTGCCAGCAGCCCCACGGGGACTAGCGGGAGGGCCTTTGAGCAGTTCTTC.

This clonotype was counted once. J is TRBJ1-6 and V is TRBV5-4, with D possibly TRBD1 on 6 matching bases. The CDR3 is 17 residues long. Germline-derived CDR1 and CDR2 are SGHNT and YYREEE (reference sequence). This CDR3 is CAYQINIAGTYNSPLHF. CDR3 nucleotides: TGTGCGTACCAGATAAACATCGCCGGGACATATAATTCACCCCTCCACTTT.

V is TRBV28 and J is TRBJ1-5; 10 bases agree with TRBD1. Per germline, CDR1 MDHEN and CDR2 SYDVKM. The CDR3 runs to 16 residues. V shed 10 bases and J 4 bases; nucleotides not matched to a gene: 13. CDR3 residues: CANGGTGEGENQPQHF. CDR3 DNA: TGTGCCAACGGGGGGACAGGGGAGGGAGAAAATCAGCCCCAGCATTTT.

This clonotype was counted between two and nine times. This chain connects TRBV5-5 to TRBJ2-2; D is undetermined. The CDR3 has 15 residues. The germline V gene has CDR1 SGHKS and CDR2 YYEKEE (reference sequence). Trimming removed 2 bases at V and 3 bases at J, with 11 bases between. The CDR3 protein is CASSFGEEHTGELFF. The CDR3 DNA is TGTGCCAGCAGCTTTGGGGAAGAGCACACCGGGGAGCTGTTTTTT.

CDR3 in amino acids: CASSQNSGRVDTGELFF. The CDR3 nucleotides are TGTGCCAGCAGCCAAAATAGCGGGAGAGTGGACACCGGGGAGCTGTTTTTT. The chain employs TRBV16 and TRBJ2-2; 9 nucleotides agree with TRBD2. CDR1 is KGHSY, CDR2 FQNENV, per germline. Trimming cost V 2 bases and J 3 bases; bases outside gene matches: 7. The CDR3 covers 17 residues.

The sample holds a few counts of this clonotype. The rearrangement links TRBV6-2 or TRBV6-3 to TRBJ1-1, with D unresolved. CDR1 is MNHEY and CDR2 is SVGEGT in the germline V gene. Trimming removed 2 bases from V and 3 bases from J, with 16 bases in between. The CDR3 is made up of 16 amino acids. In nucleotides, the CDR3 is TGTGCCAGCAGTTACGCTACTTGGGGATGGGACACTGAAGCTTTCTTT. Residues: CASSYATWGWDTEAFF.

The gene calls are TRBV12-3 or TRBV12-4 and TRBJ2-2, with 12 bases lining up with TRBD2. V shed 5 bases, J shed 5 bases, and the junction held 6 bases outside the gene matches. CDR3 size: 16 residues. The CDR3, as DNA: TGTGCCAGCAGTAATCTAGCGGGAGGGGTTACCGGGGAGCTGTTTTTT. It codes for CASSNLAGGVTGELFF.

The genes are TRBV7-9 and TRBJ2-3; 12 positions agree with TRBD2. The V and J ends lost 8 bases and 4 bases, in that order; junction bases with no gene match: 7. Germline V gene sequence: CDR1 SEHNR, CDR2 FQNEAQ (reference sequence). There are 15 residues in the CDR3. The DNA of the CDR3 is TGTGCCAGCTCTAGCGGGAGGGCCCTCGCAGATACGCAGTATTTT. Its protein product is CASSSGRALADTQYF. Drawing the rest from reference TRBV7-9 and TRBJ2-3, the complete variable domain is DTGVSQNPRHKITKRGQNVTFRCDPISEHNRLYWYRQTLGQGPEFLTYFQNEAQLEKSRLLSDRFSAERPKGSFSTLEIQRTEQGDSAMYLCASSSGRALADTQYFGPGTRLTVL.

This chain links TRBV11-1 with TRBJ2-7; D call uncertain. Trimming stripped 5 bases from V and 1 base from J, with 15 bases between. Germline CDR1 SGHAT, CDR2 FQDESV (reference sequence). The CDR3 length is 15 residues. The CDR3 nucleotides read TGTGCCAGCAGCGAACCCCGCGGCGGATCCTACGAGCAGTACTTC. Amino acids: CASSEPRGGSYEQYF.

This rearrangement joins TRBV20-1 to TRBJ1-5; D ambiguous. Germline loops: CDR1 DFQATT, CDR2 SNEGSKA (reference sequence). V was clipped by 4 bases and J by 3 bases, with 19 bases between them. This CDR3 has 16 amino acids. The CDR3 loop is CSAISLYRSPNQPQHF. The CDR3 DNA sequence: TGCAGTGCTATTTCCCTCTATAGGTCCCCCAATCAGCCCCAGCATTTT.

The gene calls are TRBV2 and TRBJ2-3; 9 nucleotides agree with TRBD1. The germline V gene has CDR1 SNHLY and CDR2 FYNNEI. The CDR3 sequence is 15 residues long. J lost 2 bases, V lost 5 bases, and 5 bases had no gene match. CDR3: CASSPRDRDTDTQYF. The CDR3, as DNA: TGTGCCAGCAGTCCCCGGGACAGGGACACAGATACGCAGTATTTT.

This clonotype showed up just once. V is TRBV7-3 and J is TRBJ2-7, with 7 bases matching TRBD1. V was pared by 3 bases and J by 5 bases, with 7 bases of the junction left unmatched. CDR3 size: 14 residues. Germline V gene data show CDR1 as SGHTA and CDR2 as FQGTGA. Here the CDR3 reads CASSLGDSLHEQYF. DNA of the CDR3: TGTGCCAGCAGCTTGGGGGACAGCCTCCACGAGCAGTACTTC.

The chain has TRBV20-1 and TRBJ2-7, with 7 bases identical to TRBD1. In germline, CDR1 is DFQATT, CDR2 SNEGSKA (reference sequence). V shed 2 bases, J shed 0 bases, and the junction held 7 bases outside the gene matches. The CDR3 sequence is 15 residues long. The CDR3 protein is CSARYPDRSSYEQYF. CDR3 coding DNA: TGCAGTGCTAGATACCCGGACAGGAGCTCCTACGAGCAGTACTTC.

The chain joins TRBV27 to TRBJ2-7; D is ambiguous. CDR3 length: 14 residues. The V gene lost 2 bases and the J gene lost 4 bases, with 12 bases spanning the gap. CDR1 and CDR2 (germline): MNHEY, SMNVEV (reference sequence). In DNA form, the CDR3 reads TGTGCCAGCAGTTTAGCGTACAACGGGTACGAGCAGTACTTC. Translating gives CASSLAYNGYEQYF.

A single count supports this clonotype. The genes are TRBV27 and TRBJ1-5, with D perhaps TRBD1 (6 bases). Germline V gene sequence: CDR1 MNHEY, CDR2 SMNVEV (reference sequence). The CDR3 has 14 residues. Trimming stripped 7 bases from V and 4 bases from J, with 14 bases between. In DNA form, the CDR3 reads TGTGCCAGCAAGCCACAGGGTCTAAATCAGCCCCAGCATTTT. Translated, it gives CASKPQGLNQPQHF.

The J gene is TRBJ2-1, the V gene TRBV11-2; D could derive from TRBD1 or TRBD2 (5 bases each). Trimming pared 5 bases from V and 0 bases from J, leaving 17 bases between. CDR3 length: 17 amino acids. CDR1 and CDR2 from the germline V gene are SGHAT and FQNNGV. The DNA of the CDR3 is TGTGCCAGCAGCCCTGGAGCTGGGACCAGCTCCTACAATGAGCAGTTCTTC. Protein product: CASSPGAGTSSYNEQFF.

V usage is TRBV9 and J usage is TRBJ2-3; tentatively, D is TRBD2 (5 bases). The CDR3 is made up of 14 amino acids. V shed 7 bases and J shed 1 base, with 13 bases lying between them. Germline CDR1 SGDLS, CDR2 YYNGEE. In nucleotides, the CDR3 is TGTGCCAGCGGCCTCCTCGGGGGCACAGATACGCAGTATTTT. Residues: CASGLLGGTDTQYF.